The 28 T cell receptor beta chains below all came from one sample that was sequenced in a study of blood T cell repertoires in COVID-19. TCRdb's table, derived via immunoSEQ multiplex PCR, lists solely in-frame clones and lacks some. Counted here are 150,000 to 190,000 clones, 70% to 90% occurring once; the ten biggest clones make up around 8%. Material for sequencing was peripheral blood. The origin of the receptors is a woman in her fifties or sixties with COVID-19, enrolled during active disease.

This clone has just a few counts. This chain uses TRBV6-5 with TRBJ2-7, with 9 bases aligning to TRBD2. V lost 6 bases to trimming and J lost 10 bases; unmatched junction nucleotides: 16. Looked up from germline, CDR1 is MNHEY and CDR2 is SVGAGI. This CDR3 has 15 residues. In DNA, the CDR3 is TGTGCCAGCAGACTTACCACGGGAGCGGGAGGATCTCAGTACTTC. It codes for CASRLTTGAGGSQYF.

The J gene is TRBJ2-1, the V gene TRBV9, with 7 nucleotides matching TRBD2. This CDR3 has 15 amino acids. V trimming: 0 bases; J trimming: 4 bases; junction bases outside the gene matches: 4. Germline V CDR1 and CDR2: SGDLS, YYNGEE. CDR3 residues: CASSVEAGNYNEQFF. CDR3 sequence (DNA): TGTGCCAGCAGCGTAGAAGCGGGGAATTACAATGAGCAGTTCTTC.

The chain couples TRBV3-1 (or the pseudogene TRBV3-2) to TRBJ2-5, with D uncertain. The germline V gene has CDR1 LGHDT and CDR2 YNNKEL (reference sequence). With 3 bases removed from V and 2 bases from J, the gap between germline ends came to 7 bases. The CDR3 extends over 13 amino acids. For the CDR3, the DNA is TGTGCCAGCAGCCACCAGAGGCAAGAGACCCAGTACTTC. Translated, it gives CASSHQRQETQYF.

On this clone: Additional DNA sequences in this sample encode the identical CDR3. The chain joins TRBV18 to TRBJ1-1; 7 bases agree with TRBD1. Germline CDR1 KGHSH, CDR2 LQKENI. The CDR3 is 14 residues long. Trimming at V came to 3 bases and at J to 4 bases, leaving 5 bases not matched to a gene. As DNA, the CDR3 is TGTGCCAGCTCACCTCGACAGGGCGGCACTGAAGCTTTCTTT. Its translation is CASSPRQGGTEAFF.

This chain joins TRBV7-8 and TRBJ2-7, with TRBD2 matching 9 bases. Germline V lookup: CDR1 SGHVS, CDR2 FQNEAQ. This CDR3 has 14 amino acids. Trimming took 2 bases from V and 6 from J; bases not matched to a gene: 5. The CDR3, as DNA: TGTGCCAGCAGCTTATTAGCGGGGGAGGGCGAGCAGTACGTC. This encodes CASSLLAGEGEQYV.

V gene TRBV9 combines with J gene TRBJ2-7; TRBD1 matches 12 bases. Trimming cost V 4 bases and J 4 bases; bases outside gene matches: 9. The CDR3 totals 16 residues. Germline CDR1 is SGDLS and CDR2 is YYNGEE. CDR3 region: CASSPREGQGAYEQYF. The CDR3 DNA is TGTGCCAGCAGCCCCCGGGAGGGACAGGGGGCTTACGAGCAGTACTTC.

The CDR3 protein is CAWDGETNEKLFF. DNA for the CDR3: TGTGCCTGGGATGGAGAAACTAATGAAAAACTGTTTTTT. This sequence joins TRBV30 and TRBJ1-4; D unresolved. The CDR3 covers 13 residues. V was clipped by 5 bases and J by 1 base, with 8 bases between them. Germline assignment: CDR1 GTSNPN and CDR2 SVGIG (reference sequence).

The chain couples TRBV4-2 to TRBJ1-2; 10 bases line up with TRBD1. Germline V gene lookup returns CDR1 LGHNA and CDR2 YNFKEQ. V was clipped by 5 bases and J by 7 bases; unmatched bases: 10. This CDR3 contains 15 residues. The CDR3 sequence is CASSAGTGDPRGYTF. The CDR3 DNA reads as TGTGCCAGCAGCGCCGGGACAGGGGACCCCCGTGGCTACACCTTC.

The chain links TRBV25-1 to TRBJ2-1; 8 bases line up with TRBD2. CDR3 length: 18 amino acids. Germline trimming cut 3 bases from V and 1 base from J; bases unmatched to any gene: 11. The germline V gene has CDR1 MGHDK and CDR2 SYGVNS. In DNA, the CDR3 is TGTGCCAGCAGTGATCCGAGCGGGGGCTACCGTTCCTACAATGAGCAGTTCTTC. Its protein is CASSDPSGGYRSYNEQFF.

CDR3 region: CASGRGDQPQHF. DNA of the CDR3: TGTGCCAGCGGGCGGGGAGACCAGCCCCAGCATTTT. The genes are TRBV6-5 and TRBJ1-5; D gene unclear. Looked up from germline, CDR1 is MNHEY and CDR2 is SVGAGI. The CDR3 consists of 12 residues. V lost 8 bases and J 7 bases, leaving 12 bases between the germline ends.

In the case of this clone: The sample contains more than one DNA sequence encoding this CDR3. The genes are TRBV3-1 (or the pseudogene TRBV3-2) and TRBJ1-3; 8 nucleotides match TRBD1. Per the germline V gene, CDR1 is LGHDT and CDR2 is YNNKEL (reference sequence). With V trimmed by 4 bases and J by 4 bases, 3 bases remained unmatched. The CDR3 is 14 amino acids. The CDR3 DNA sequence: TGTGCCAGCAGCCGACAGGGGTTCGGAAACACCATATATTTT. This translates into CASSRQGFGNTIYF.

CDR3 amino acids: CASSLVLGETYEQYF. Here the CDR3 DNA reads TGCGCCAGCAGCTTGGTCCTGGGAGAAACCTACGAGCAGTACTTC. The V call is TRBV5-1, the J call TRBJ2-7, with a tentative D call TRBD2 (5 bases). Germline V gene lookup returns CDR1 SGHRS and CDR2 YFSETQ. The CDR3 has 15 amino acids. V was clipped by 0 bases and J by 2 bases, with 12 bases between them.

Written as DNA, the CDR3 is TGTGCCAGCTCCCACCTGGAGGGCTCCTATAATTCACCCCTCCACTTT. As protein: CASSHLEGSYNSPLHF. The V and J genes are TRBV18 and TRBJ1-6; D is undetermined. Germline V CDR1 and CDR2: KGHSH, LQKENI. The CDR3 is 16 amino acids. V lost 6 bases and J 0 bases, leaving 12 bases between the germline ends. The full variable domain, in which reference TRBV18 and TRBJ1-6 provide the parts outside the CDR3, is NAGVMQNPRHLVRRRGQEARLRCSPMKGHSHVYWYRQLPEEGLKFMVYLQKENIIDESGMPKERFSAEFPKEGPSILRIQQVVRGDSAAYFCASSHLEGSYNSPLHFGNGTRLTVT.

This clone was seen only a few times. V is TRBV6-5 and J is TRBJ2-7; 11 bases map to TRBD2. CDR1 is MNHEY, CDR2 SVGAGI, per germline. The CDR3 extends over 15 amino acids. The J segment lost 0 bases and the V segment lost 5 bases, leaving 3 bases of the junction unmatched. CDR3 nucleotide sequence: TGTGCCAGCAGTACGGGGACTAGCGGCTCCTACGAGCAGTACTTC. Amino acids: CASSTGTSGSYEQYF.

The V gene is TRBV6-1, the J gene TRBJ1-5; D not resolved. The V end lost 2 bases, the J end lost 9 bases, and 11 bases lay between the germline ends. Germline CDR1 MNHNS, CDR2 SASEGT. This CDR3 region has 13 residues. In nucleotides, the CDR3 is TGTGCCAGCAGTGAATCCAAAAATGTGCCCCAGCATTTT. Translated, it gives CASSESKNVPQHF.

The CDR3 sequence is CASSLWGVGQPQHF. DNA of the CDR3: TGTGCCAGCAGTTTATGGGGGGTCGGGCAGCCCCAGCATTTT. The chain has TRBV27 and TRBJ1-5, with D possibly being TRBD1 (5 bases). The ends were cut back, 1 base at V and 7 bases at J, with 11 bases in the middle. The CDR3 is 14 residues long. From germline, CDR1 is MNHEY and CDR2 SMNVEV (reference sequence).

This sequence joins TRBV11-1 and TRBJ2-3; 9 bases are a match to TRBD1. This CDR3 comprises 15 residues. Germline values: CDR1 SGHAT, CDR2 FQDESV (reference sequence). The junction had 5 bases not matched to a gene; V was cut back by 4 bases and J by 3 bases. The CDR3 coding sequence is TGTGCCAGCAGCTCGGACAGGGGAGGGACAGATACGCAGTATTTT. This gives the protein CASSSDRGGTDTQYF.

The chain employs TRBV5-1 and TRBJ1-2; 9 nucleotides line up with TRBD1. J gave up 7 bases and V 4 bases, and 8 bases lay outside the gene matches. Germline lookup yields CDR1 SGHRS and CDR2 YFSETQ. The CDR3 sequence is 14 residues long. The CDR3 DNA reads TGCGCCAGCAGCACCCGGACAGGGGATTTTGGCTACACCTTC. Translation: CASSTRTGDFGYTF.

At least ten counts were recorded for this clone. The J gene is TRBJ2-1, the V gene TRBV3-1 (or the pseudogene TRBV3-2); 10 bases agree with TRBD2. The V and J ends lost 0 bases and 2 bases, in that order; junction bases with no gene match: 10. This CDR3 is built from 19 residues. The V gene's germline CDR1 is LGHDT and CDR2 YNNKEL (reference sequence). The CDR3 loop reads CASSQEWGSSGRPYNEQFF. CDR3 sequence (DNA): TGTGCCAGCAGCCAAGAGTGGGGTTCTAGCGGGAGACCCTACAATGAGCAGTTCTTC.

The chain couples TRBV6-5 to TRBJ1-2; 10 bases line up with TRBD1. Trimming removed 7 bases from V and 4 bases from J; junction bases left unmatched: 9. Per germline, CDR1 MNHEY and CDR2 SVGAGI. This CDR3 region has 15 residues. CDR3: CASNPDRGQIYGYTF. DNA for the CDR3: TGTGCCAGCAATCCTGACAGGGGGCAAATCTATGGCTACACCTTC.

The chain links TRBV19 to TRBJ1-3; D might be TRBD1 (5 bases). The CDR3 is 15 residues long. Germline V lookup: CDR1 LNHDA, CDR2 SQIVND (reference sequence). Trimming took off 3 bases at V and 2 bases at J, with 11 bases between the two ends. CDR3 loop: CASSISRATGNTIYF. The CDR3 coding sequence is TGTGCCAGTAGTATTAGCAGGGCGACTGGAAACACCATATATTTT.

This clone was observed once. The rearrangement links TRBV7-8 to TRBJ2-1, with D perhaps matching TRBD2 (5 bases). Trimming removed 3 bases at V and 8 bases at J, with 14 bases between. The CDR3 contains 14 residues. Germline CDR1 SGHVS, CDR2 FQNEAQ. CDR3 bases: TGTGCCAGCAGCTTCTCGGAAATCGGGGATGAGCAGTTCTTC. Translation gives CASSFSEIGDEQFF.

In its sample, this clone was seen a few times. The J gene is TRBJ1-3, the V gene TRBV7-9, with D perhaps TRBD1 (6 bases). V lost 4 bases to trimming and J lost 1 base, with 14 bases between them. Looked up from germline, CDR1 is SEHNR and CDR2 is FQNEAQ (reference sequence). The CDR3 is made up of 16 amino acids. The CDR3, as DNA: TGTGCCAGCAGCTGGGGGCAGGGACTATCTGGAAACACCATATATTTT. Protein sequence: CASSWGQGLSGNTIYF.

V usage is TRBV6-5 and J usage is TRBJ2-7; 10 bases agree with TRBD1. The CDR3 contains 14 residues. Per germline, CDR1 MNHEY and CDR2 SVGAGI. The V and J ends lost 5 bases and 4 bases, in that order; junction bases with no gene match: 5. CDR3 amino acids: CASSPGQGGYEQYV. The CDR3 DNA reads TGTGCCAGCAGTCCCGGACAGGGGGGATACGAGCAGTACGTC.

The gene calls are TRBV5-8 and TRBJ2-5, with D possibly being TRBD1 (5 bases). This CDR3 is built from 12 residues. Germline-derived CDR1 and CDR2 are SGHTS and YDEGEE. Trimming took 1 base from V and 7 from J, leaving 8 bases between them. The CDR3 loop is CASSLRGVTQYF. CDR3 sequence (DNA): TGTGCCAGCAGCTTGAGGGGTGTGACCCAGTACTTC.

This rearrangement joins TRBV7-9 to TRBJ1-4, with D maybe TRBD1 (5 bases). Germline CDR1 SEHNR, CDR2 FQNEAQ (reference sequence). CDR3 length: 13 amino acids. Trimming took off 1 base at V and 6 bases at J, with 6 bases between the two ends. The CDR3, as DNA: TGTGCCAGCAGCTTAGGGGGGGATGAAAAACTGTTTTTT. This translates into CASSLGGDEKLFF.

The V gene is TRBV5-1, the J gene TRBJ2-2; possible D gene TRBD2, 5 bases. Germline V gene data show CDR1 as SGHRS and CDR2 as YFSETQ. Trimming removed 2 bases from V and 4 bases from J, with 9 bases in between. This CDR3 contains 14 residues. The CDR3 loop reads CASSLSGTTGELFF. In nucleotides, the CDR3 is TGCGCCAGCAGCTTAAGCGGAACCACCGGGGAGCTGTTTTTT.

The chain carries TRBV5-6 and TRBJ1-3; D not certain. The V end lost 2 bases, the J end lost 0 bases, and 12 bases lay between the germline ends. CDR1 is SGHDT and CDR2 is YYEEEE in the germline V gene. This CDR3 spans 16 amino acids. CDR3 sequence reads: CASSLLGPGSGNTIYF. Here the CDR3 DNA reads TGTGCCAGCAGCTTACTTGGTCCAGGCTCTGGAAACACCATATATTTT. The whole variable domain, filled in from reference TRBV5-6 and TRBJ1-3, reads DAGVTQSPTHLIKTRGQQVTLRCSPKSGHDTVSWYQQALGQGPQFIFQYYEEEERQRGNFPDRFSGHQFPNYSSELNVNALLLGDSALYLCASSLLGPGSGNTIYFGEGSWLTVV.